The 26 T cell receptor beta chains in this list originate from one sample, sequenced in a study of T cell changes during pregnancy in multiple sclerosis. Using immunoSEQ multiplex PCR, the repertoire was profiled, and TCRdb retains in-frame clones only, with some absent. The sample consists of about 62,000 clones, about 89% of them appearing once. Sequencing used peripheral blood, obtained in the first trimester of pregnancy. The receptors stem from a female donor with multiple sclerosis, enrolled in a pregnancy study.

This clone was observed a single time. The rearrangement links TRBV30 to TRBJ1-2, with a tentative D call TRBD1 (5 bases). This CDR3 spans 12 amino acids. In germline, CDR1 is GTSNPN, CDR2 SVGIG (reference sequence). V gave up 2 bases and J gave up 7 bases, with 11 bases separating them. The CDR3 sequence: CAWSSGVGGYTF. The CDR3 nucleotides are TGTGCCTGGAGTTCGGGGGTTGGTGGCTACACCTTC.

The J gene is TRBJ2-7, the V gene TRBV19, with 7 bases lining up with TRBD2. This CDR3 has 13 amino acids. V shed 4 bases, J shed 4 bases, and the junction held 4 bases outside the gene matches. Germline CDR1 LNHDA, CDR2 SQIVND (reference sequence). The CDR3 loop reads CASSSGSLYEQYF. DNA of the CDR3: TGTGCCAGTAGTAGCGGGAGTCTTTACGAGCAGTACTTC.

This chain joins TRBV15 and TRBJ2-7; the match to TRBD1 covers 8 bases. CDR1 is LNHNV, CDR2 YYDKDF, per germline (reference sequence). V lost 0 bases, J lost 5 bases, and 6 bases stayed unmatched. This CDR3 has 15 amino acids. Here the CDR3 reads CATSRDQGARHEQYF. In DNA, the CDR3 is TGTGCCACCAGCAGAGATCAGGGGGCGCGGCACGAGCAGTACTTC.

The V gene is TRBV19, the J gene TRBJ2-7; TRBD1 agrees at 9 bases. With 3 bases clipped from V and 9 bases from J, the junction kept 9 bases outside the gene matches. Germline CDR1 and CDR2: LNHDA and SQIVND (reference sequence). The CDR3 has 14 residues. CDR3 bases: TGTGCCAGTAGTATCAGCCGGGACAGGGTCTTGCAGTACTTC. As protein: CASSISRDRVLQYF.

The chain couples TRBV6-5 to TRBJ2-2; D possibly corresponds to TRBD1 (6 bases). Germline values: CDR1 MNHEY, CDR2 SVGAGI. The V and J ends lost 0 bases and 4 bases respectively, with 12 bases between them. CDR3 size: 16 residues. This CDR3 is CASSYSPGAPTGELFF. The CDR3 DNA reads TGTGCCAGCAGTTACTCGCCAGGGGCCCCCACCGGGGAGCTGTTTTTT.

V usage is TRBV27 and J usage is TRBJ2-7; 9 bases are shared with TRBD2. CDR1 is MNHEY and CDR2 is SMNVEV in the germline V gene (reference sequence). V shed 2 bases, J shed 6 bases, and the junction held 5 bases outside the gene matches. CDR3 length: 14 residues. This chain's CDR3 is CASSLAGGPSEQYF. CDR3 nucleotide sequence: TGTGCCAGCAGTTTAGCGGGAGGGCCTAGCGAGCAGTACTTC.

The rearrangement uses TRBV6-1 and TRBJ1-5; D gene ambiguous. The germline V and J ends were trimmed by 2 bases and 1 base, with 9 bases remaining between them. Germline V gives CDR1 MNHNS, CDR2 SASEGT. The CDR3 contains 15 residues. CDR3 protein: CASSEFPLSNQPQHF. The CDR3 DNA reads TGTGCCAGCAGTGAATTTCCCCTCAGCAATCAGCCCCAGCATTTT.

The chain recombines TRBV7-2 with TRBJ2-5; 11 bases align to TRBD2. Germline loops: CDR1 SGHTA, CDR2 FQGNSA. Trimming at V came to 4 bases and at J to 3 bases, leaving 7 bases not matched to a gene. CDR3 size: 16 residues. CDR3 loop: CASSSRLTSGEETQYF. CDR3 in DNA: TGTGCCAGCAGCTCCCGTTTGACTAGCGGGGAAGAGACCCAGTACTTC.

The gene calls are TRBV27 and TRBJ2-6; D not resolved. CDR1 and CDR2 from the germline V gene are MNHEY and SMNVEV (reference sequence). The CDR3 totals 15 residues. Trimming cost V 1 base and J 0 bases, with 4 bases left between them. The CDR3, as DNA: TGTGCCAGCAGTTTATGGAGCTCTGGGGCCAACGTCCTGACTTTC. This sequence encodes CASSLWSSGANVLTF.

This clone was found once. The gene calls are TRBV5-1 and TRBJ2-1; 8 bases map to TRBD2. The CDR3 extends over 15 amino acids. Germline CDR1 is SGHRS and CDR2 is YFSETQ. V gave up 1 base and J gave up 6 bases; unmatched junction bases: 6. The CDR3 coding sequence is TGCGCCAGCAGCTTGAGAGCGGGGGCACTCAATGAGCAGTTCTTC. This encodes CASSLRAGALNEQFF.

The J gene is TRBJ1-3, the V gene TRBV6-4, with D unclear. The V and J ends lost 3 bases and 4 bases respectively, with 13 bases between them. CDR1 is MRHNA, CDR2 SNTAGT, per germline. The CDR3 consists of 15 residues. In DNA, the CDR3 is TGTGCCAGCAGTGAGGAGGAGTTAGCCGGAAACACCATATATTTT. It specifies CASSEEELAGNTIYF.

The V call is TRBV6-6, the J call TRBJ2-7; TRBD1 is a possible D gene (5 bases). Looked up from germline, CDR1 is MNHNY and CDR2 is SVGAGI (reference sequence). Between the trimmed V and J ends, which lost 2 bases and 0 bases, there was a span of 11 bases. This CDR3 contains 15 residues. For the CDR3, the DNA is TGTGCCAGCAGTTACGTCCAGGGCAGCTCCTACGAGCAGTACTTC. This codes for CASSYVQGSSYEQYF.

The chain is built from TRBV5-1 and TRBJ2-5, with 11 positions matching TRBD1. The CDR3 runs to 19 residues. The junction had 13 bases not matched to a gene; V was cut back by 2 bases and J by 1 base. Germline V gene data show CDR1 as SGHRS and CDR2 as YFSETQ. The CDR3 sequence: CASSFDRDRGSPLQETQYF. For the CDR3, the DNA is TGCGCCAGCAGCTTTGACCGGGACAGGGGGTCCCCCCTCCAAGAGACCCAGTACTTC.

The V and J genes are TRBV7-3 and TRBJ1-1; possible D gene TRBD1, 6 bases. CDR3 length equals 15 residues. The V gene lost 8 bases and the J gene lost 0 bases, with 16 bases spanning the gap. The germline gives CDR1 SGHTA, CDR2 FQGTGA. In DNA, the CDR3 is TGTGCCAGCCGGCAGGGGTCACCCATGAACACTGAAGCTTTCTTT. Residues: CASRQGSPMNTEAFF.

In this sample, this clone turned up once. The V gene is TRBV18, the J gene TRBJ2-7; D is unclear. CDR1 and CDR2 from the germline V gene are KGHSH and LQKENI. V was shortened by 2 bases and J by 2 bases, with 13 bases between the two germline ends. The CDR3 covers 15 residues. The CDR3 nucleotides are TGTGCCAGCTCACCAACCGCAGGCCATACCTACGAGCAGTACTTC. Its protein product is CASSPTAGHTYEQYF.

The chain joins TRBV30 to TRBJ2-7, with D possibly TRBD1 on 6 matching bases. CDR1 is GTSNPN, CDR2 SVGIG, per germline (reference sequence). Trimming took 5 bases from V and 5 from J, leaving 16 bases between them. The CDR3 extends over 13 amino acids. The CDR3 spells CAWVGQFGHEQYF. As DNA, the CDR3 is TGTGCCTGGGTTGGACAGTTTGGCCACGAGCAGTACTTC.

In DNA, the CDR3 is TGTGCCAGCAGCCAAGAGCCCGGGACAGGGGGTGAAAAACTGTTTTTT. Translated: CASSQEPGTGGEKLFF. This chain connects TRBV4-2 to TRBJ1-4; TRBD1 agrees at 11 bases. Germline V gene sequence: CDR1 LGHNA, CDR2 YNFKEQ. The CDR3 runs to 16 residues. V dropped 0 bases and J dropped 7; count of bases not matched to a gene: 4.

The rearrangement links TRBV7-9 to TRBJ1-1; D is unclear. Germline CDR1 is SEHNR and CDR2 is FQNEAQ (reference sequence). CDR3 length: 13 amino acids. Deletions cut 0 bases from V and 5 bases from J, with 7 bases between. The CDR3 DNA is TGTGCCAGCAGCTTAGCGCGAGGTACTGAAGCTTTCTTT. Translating it yields CASSLARGTEAFF.

CDR3 in DNA: TGTGCCAGCAGCCCTGGAGGGCATACGCAGTATTTT. Its translation is CASSPGGHTQYF. V usage is TRBV11-2 and J usage is TRBJ2-3; possibly TRBD2 for D (6 bases). V dropped 5 bases and J dropped 7 bases, with 10 bases sitting between them. Germline values: CDR1 SGHAT, CDR2 FQNNGV. The CDR3 sequence is 12 residues long.

V is TRBV2 and J is TRBJ1-2, with D maybe TRBD1 (6 bases). Germline values: CDR1 SNHLY, CDR2 FYNNEI. This CDR3 comprises 13 residues. V lost 6 bases and J lost 4, with 12 bases in between. The CDR3 here is CASRGDISYGYTF. CDR3 DNA: TGTGCCAGCAGGGGGGACATTTCCTATGGCTACACCTTC.

CDR3 coding DNA: TGTGCCAGCAGCCCCCGGGGCGGGGGGGATCAGCCCCAGCATTTT. It encodes CASSPRGGGDQPQHF. The V and J genes are TRBV7-2 and TRBJ1-5; TRBD1 is a possible D gene (5 bases). Trimming shortened V by 5 bases and J by 5 bases, and 16 bases separated the two germline ends. The CDR3 totals 15 residues. From germline, CDR1 is SGHTA and CDR2 FQGNSA.

V and J are TRBV11-1 and TRBJ2-3; 14 positions match TRBD2. Per germline, CDR1 SGHAT and CDR2 FQDESV (reference sequence). This CDR3 contains 16 residues. Trimming removed 5 bases from V and 6 bases from J; junction bases left unmatched: 7. The chain's CDR3 is CASSDRTSGGLDTQYF. CDR3 bases: TGTGCCAGCAGCGACCGGACTAGCGGGGGGTTGGATACGCAGTATTTT.

The V call is TRBV4-2, the J call TRBJ2-7; 9 bases match TRBD1. Unmatched junction bases numbered 18, after V lost 2 bases and J lost 7 bases. The CDR3 is 18 amino acids. Germline CDR1 LGHNA, CDR2 YNFKEQ. CDR3 residues: CASSQPFYRGPQGGEQYF. The CDR3 DNA sequence: TGTGCCAGCAGCCAACCGTTCTACAGGGGGCCACAAGGAGGAGAGCAGTACTTC.

The chain links TRBV7-2 to TRBJ1-2, with 9 bases identical to TRBD1. The V gene end was trimmed by 2 bases and the J gene end by 4 bases; junction bases not matched to a gene: 5. Germline V gene lookup returns CDR1 SGHTA and CDR2 FQGNSA. The CDR3 is 15 amino acids. DNA for the CDR3: TGTGCCAGCAGCTTAATACCGGGACAGGGCTATGGCTACACCTTC. Translation: CASSLIPGQGYGYTF.

The V gene is TRBV11-3, the J gene TRBJ1-1; weak D call: TRBD1 (5 bases). The germline V and J ends were trimmed by 5 bases and 1 base, with 11 bases remaining between them. Germline-derived CDR1 and CDR2 are SGHNT and YENEEA. The CDR3 loop spans 14 amino acids. In DNA form, the CDR3 reads TGTGCCAGCAGCCCTCGAACAGGGAACACTGAAGCTTTCTTT. This sequence encodes CASSPRTGNTEAFF.

This chain uses TRBV29-1 with TRBJ2-5; 10 nucleotides line up with TRBD1. The CDR3 runs 12 residues. V gave up 7 bases and J gave up 2 bases; unmatched junction bases: 1. CDR1 SQVTM and CDR2 ANQGSEA come from the germline V gene. The CDR3 spells CSAGQGQETQYF. The DNA for the CDR3 is TGCAGCGCGGGACAGGGGCAAGAGACCCAGTACTTC. Based on the CDR3 plus reference TRBV29-1 and TRBJ2-5, the full variable domain is SAVISQKPSRDICQRGTSLTIQCQVDSQVTMMFWYRQQPGQSLTLIATANQGSEATYESGFVIDKFPISRPNLTFSTLTVSNMSPEDSSIYLCSAGQGQETQYFGPGTRLLVL.